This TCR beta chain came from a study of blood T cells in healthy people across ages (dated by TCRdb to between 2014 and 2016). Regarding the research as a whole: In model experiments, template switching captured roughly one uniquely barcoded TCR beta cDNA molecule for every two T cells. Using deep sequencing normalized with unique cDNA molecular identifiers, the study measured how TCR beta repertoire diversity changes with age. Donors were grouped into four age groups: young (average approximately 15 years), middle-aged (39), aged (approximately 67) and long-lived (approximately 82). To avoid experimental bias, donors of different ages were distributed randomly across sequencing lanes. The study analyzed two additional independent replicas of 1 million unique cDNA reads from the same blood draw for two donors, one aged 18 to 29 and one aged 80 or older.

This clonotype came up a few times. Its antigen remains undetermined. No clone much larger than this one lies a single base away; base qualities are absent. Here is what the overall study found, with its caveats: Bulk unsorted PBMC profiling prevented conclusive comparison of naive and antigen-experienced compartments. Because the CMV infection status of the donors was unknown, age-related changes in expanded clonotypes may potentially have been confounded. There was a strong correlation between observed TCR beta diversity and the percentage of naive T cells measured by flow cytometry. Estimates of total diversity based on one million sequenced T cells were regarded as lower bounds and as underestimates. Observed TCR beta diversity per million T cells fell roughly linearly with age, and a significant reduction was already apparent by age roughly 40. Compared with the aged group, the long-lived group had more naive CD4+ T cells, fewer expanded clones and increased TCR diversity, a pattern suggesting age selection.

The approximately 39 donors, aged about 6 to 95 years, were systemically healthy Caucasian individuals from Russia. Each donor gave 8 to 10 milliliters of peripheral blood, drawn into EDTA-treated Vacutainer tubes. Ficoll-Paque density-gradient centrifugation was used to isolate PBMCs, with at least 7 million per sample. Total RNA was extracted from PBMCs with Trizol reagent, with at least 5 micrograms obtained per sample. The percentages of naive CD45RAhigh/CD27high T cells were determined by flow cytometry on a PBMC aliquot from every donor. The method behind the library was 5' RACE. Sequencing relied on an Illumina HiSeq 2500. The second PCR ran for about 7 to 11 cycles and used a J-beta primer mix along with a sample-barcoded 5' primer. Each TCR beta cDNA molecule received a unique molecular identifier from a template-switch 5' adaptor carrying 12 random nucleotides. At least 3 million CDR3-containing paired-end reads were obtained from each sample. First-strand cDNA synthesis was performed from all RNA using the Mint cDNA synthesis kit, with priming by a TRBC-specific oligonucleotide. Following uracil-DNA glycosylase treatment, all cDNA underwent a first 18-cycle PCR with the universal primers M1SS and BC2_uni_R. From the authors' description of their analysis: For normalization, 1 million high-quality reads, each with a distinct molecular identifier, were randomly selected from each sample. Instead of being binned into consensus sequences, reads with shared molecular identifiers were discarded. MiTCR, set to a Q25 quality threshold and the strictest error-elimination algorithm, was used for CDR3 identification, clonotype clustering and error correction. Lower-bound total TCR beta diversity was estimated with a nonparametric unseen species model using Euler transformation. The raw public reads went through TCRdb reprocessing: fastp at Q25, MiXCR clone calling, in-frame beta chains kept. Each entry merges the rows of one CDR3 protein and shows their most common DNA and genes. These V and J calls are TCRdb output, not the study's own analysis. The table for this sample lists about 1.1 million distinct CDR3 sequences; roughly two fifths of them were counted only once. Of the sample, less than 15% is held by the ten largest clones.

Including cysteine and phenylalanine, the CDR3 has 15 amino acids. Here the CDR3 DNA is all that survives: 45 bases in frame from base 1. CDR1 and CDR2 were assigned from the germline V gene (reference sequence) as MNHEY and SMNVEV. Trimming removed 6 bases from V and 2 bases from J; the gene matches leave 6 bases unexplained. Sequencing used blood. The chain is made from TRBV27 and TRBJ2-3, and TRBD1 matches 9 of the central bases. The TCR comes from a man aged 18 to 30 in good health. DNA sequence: TGTGCCAGCAGGCCTAGGGACAGGGTCACAGATACGCAGTATTTT. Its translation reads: CASRPRDRVTDTQYF.